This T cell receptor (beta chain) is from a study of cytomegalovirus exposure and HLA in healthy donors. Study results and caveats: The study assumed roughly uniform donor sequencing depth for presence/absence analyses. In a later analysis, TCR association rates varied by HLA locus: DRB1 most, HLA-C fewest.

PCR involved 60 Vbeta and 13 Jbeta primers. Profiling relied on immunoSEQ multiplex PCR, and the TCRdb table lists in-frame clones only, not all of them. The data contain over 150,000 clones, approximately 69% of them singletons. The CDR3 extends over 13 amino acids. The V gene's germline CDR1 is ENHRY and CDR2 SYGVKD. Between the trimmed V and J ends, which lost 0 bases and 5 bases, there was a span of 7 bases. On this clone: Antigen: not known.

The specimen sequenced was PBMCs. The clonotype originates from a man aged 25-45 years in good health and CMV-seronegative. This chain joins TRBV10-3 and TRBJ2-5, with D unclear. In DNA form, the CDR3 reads TGTGCCATCAGTGAGTCCGAGGTGGAGACCCAGTACTTC. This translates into CAISESEVETQYF.